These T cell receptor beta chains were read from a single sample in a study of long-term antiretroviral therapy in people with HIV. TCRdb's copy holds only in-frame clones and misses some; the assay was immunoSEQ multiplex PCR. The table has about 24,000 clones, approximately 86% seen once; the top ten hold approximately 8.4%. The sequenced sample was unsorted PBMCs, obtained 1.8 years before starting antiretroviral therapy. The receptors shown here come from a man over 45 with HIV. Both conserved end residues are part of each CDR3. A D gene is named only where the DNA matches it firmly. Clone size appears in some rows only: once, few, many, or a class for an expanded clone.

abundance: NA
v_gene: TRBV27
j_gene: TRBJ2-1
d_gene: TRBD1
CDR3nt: TGTGCCAGCAGTCCCTACAGGGGCTCCTACAATGAGCAGTTCTTC
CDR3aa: CASSPYRGSYNEQFF

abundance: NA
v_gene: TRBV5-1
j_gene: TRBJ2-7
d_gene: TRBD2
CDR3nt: TGCGCCAGCAGCTTAGGGACTAGTGGGTCCTACGAGCAGTACTTC
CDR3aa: CASSLGTSGSYEQYF

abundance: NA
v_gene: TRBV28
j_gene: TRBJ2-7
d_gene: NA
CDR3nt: TGTGCCAGCAGTTTACAGGGGTACGAGCAGTACTTC
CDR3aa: CASSLQGYEQYF

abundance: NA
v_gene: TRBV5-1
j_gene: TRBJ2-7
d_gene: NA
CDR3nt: TGCGCCAGCAGCTTGGCAGGTACGGGGGAGCAGTACTTC
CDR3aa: CASSLAGTGEQYF

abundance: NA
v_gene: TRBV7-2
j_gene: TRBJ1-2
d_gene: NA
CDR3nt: TGTGCCAGCAGCCAGAATGGGTTAGGGGGAGGGAATGGCTACACCTTC
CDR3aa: CASSQNGLGGGNGYTF

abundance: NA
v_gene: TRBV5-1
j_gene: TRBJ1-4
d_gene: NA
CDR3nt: TGCGCCAGCAGCTTGGATCCGGGATCCTATAATGAAAAACTGTTTTTT
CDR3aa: CASSLDPGSYNEKLFF

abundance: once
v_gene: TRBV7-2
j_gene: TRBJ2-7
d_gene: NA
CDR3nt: TGTGCCAGCAGTCTCAGGGCTACCTACGAGCAGTACTTC
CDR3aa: CASSLRATYEQYF

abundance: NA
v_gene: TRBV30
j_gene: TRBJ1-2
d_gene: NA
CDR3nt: TGTGCCTGGAGAAGGCGGCCCTATGGCTACACCTTC
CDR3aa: CAWRRRPYGYTF

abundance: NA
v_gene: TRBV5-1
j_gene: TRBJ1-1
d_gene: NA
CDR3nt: TGCGCCAGCAGCTTTGACAGTTTGTCTGAAGCTTTCTTT
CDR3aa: CASSFDSLSEAFF

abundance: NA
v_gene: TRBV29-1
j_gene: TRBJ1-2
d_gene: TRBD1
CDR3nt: TGCAGCGTTGGGGGACAGGGAAAATACACCTTC
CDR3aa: CSVGGQGKYTF

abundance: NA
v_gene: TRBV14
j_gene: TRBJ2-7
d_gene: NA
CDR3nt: TGTGCCAGCAGCCAACCCACCCGGTACGAGCAGTACTTC
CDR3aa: CASSQPTRYEQYF

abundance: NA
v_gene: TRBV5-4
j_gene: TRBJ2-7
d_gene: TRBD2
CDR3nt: TGTGCCAGCAGCCCGGCAAGCGGGAGGGACGAGCAGTACTTC
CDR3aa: CASSPASGRDEQYF

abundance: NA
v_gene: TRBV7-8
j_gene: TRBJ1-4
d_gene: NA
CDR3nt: TGTGCCAGCAGCCAAGAGCGGGGGCAGGAAAAACTGTTTTTT
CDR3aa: CASSQERGQEKLFF

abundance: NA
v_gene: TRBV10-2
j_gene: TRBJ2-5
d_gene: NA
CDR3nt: TGCGCCAGCAGTGTAGGACAGATACAAGAGACCCAGTACTTC
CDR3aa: CASSVGQIQETQYF

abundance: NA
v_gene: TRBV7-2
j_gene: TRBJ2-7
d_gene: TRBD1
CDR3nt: TGTGCCAGCAGCCCCGACAGGGGACTCGGGTACGAGCAGTACTTC
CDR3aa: CASSPDRGLGYEQYF

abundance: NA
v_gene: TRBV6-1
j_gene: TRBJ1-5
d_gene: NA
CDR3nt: TGTGCCAGCAGTCTTCGAAGGTATAGCAATCAGCCCCAGCATTTT
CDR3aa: CASSLRRYSNQPQHF

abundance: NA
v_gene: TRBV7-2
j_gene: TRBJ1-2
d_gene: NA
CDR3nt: TGTGCCAGCAGCTTATCGGGGGGCTATGGCTACACCTTC
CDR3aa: CASSLSGGYGYTF

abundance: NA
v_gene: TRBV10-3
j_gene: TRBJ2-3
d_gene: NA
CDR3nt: TGTGCCATCGCTCTACTTCATACGCAGTATTTT
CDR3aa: CAIALLHTQYF

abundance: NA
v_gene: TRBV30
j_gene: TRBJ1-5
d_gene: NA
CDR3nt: TGTGCCTGGAATATCGGGCAGGGGAATCAGCCCCAGCATTTT
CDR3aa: CAWNIGQGNQPQHF

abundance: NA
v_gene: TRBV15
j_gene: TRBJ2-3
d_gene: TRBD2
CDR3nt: TGTGCCACCAGCAGAGGGACTAGCCCCACAGATACGCAGTATTTT
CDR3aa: CATSRGTSPTDTQYF

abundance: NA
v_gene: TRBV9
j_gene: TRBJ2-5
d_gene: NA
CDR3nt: TGTGCCAGCAGCCTACAAATTCAAGAGACCCAGTACTTC
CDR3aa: CASSLQIQETQYF

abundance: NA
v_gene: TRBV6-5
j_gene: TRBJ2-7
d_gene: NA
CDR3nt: TGTGCCAGCAGTTACTCTGAGGTGGGGGAGCAGTACTTC
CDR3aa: CASSYSEVGEQYF

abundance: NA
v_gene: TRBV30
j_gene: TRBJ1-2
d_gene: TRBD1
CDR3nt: TGTGCCTGGAGACGAACTCCCGGGACAGGGGCTAATGGCTACACCTTC
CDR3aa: CAWRRTPGTGANGYTF

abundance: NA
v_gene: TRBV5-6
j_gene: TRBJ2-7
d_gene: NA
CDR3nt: TGTGCCAGCAGCTTGGGAAGGGTGGCCTACGAGCAGTACTTC
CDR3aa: CASSLGRVAYEQYF

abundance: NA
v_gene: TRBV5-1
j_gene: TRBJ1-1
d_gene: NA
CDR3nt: TGCGCCAGCAGCCCGGACAGATATATTATGAACACTGAAGCTTTCTTT
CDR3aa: CASSPDRYIMNTEAFF

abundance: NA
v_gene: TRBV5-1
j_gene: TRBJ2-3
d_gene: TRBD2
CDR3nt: TGCGCCAGCGCCGGGCGGGGGGGTGTAGGAGATACGCAGTATTTT
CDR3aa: CASAGRGGVGDTQYF

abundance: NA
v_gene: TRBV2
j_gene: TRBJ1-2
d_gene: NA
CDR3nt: TGTGCCAGCAAGCGGATGGGGACTCTTTATTATGGCTACACCTTC
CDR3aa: CASKRMGTLYYGYTF

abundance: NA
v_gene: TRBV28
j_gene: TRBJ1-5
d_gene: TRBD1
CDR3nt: TGTGCCAGCATCAATCCAGGGGGCGCAAAGCCCCAGCATTTT
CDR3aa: CASINPGGAKPQHF

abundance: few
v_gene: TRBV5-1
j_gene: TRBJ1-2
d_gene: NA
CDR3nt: TGCGCCAGCAGCTTGGATACAGGCGCCTATGGCTACACCTTC
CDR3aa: CASSLDTGAYGYTF

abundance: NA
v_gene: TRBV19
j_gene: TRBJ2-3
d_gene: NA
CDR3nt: TGTGCCAGTAGTTTAGAGCGGAGCACAGATACGCAGTATTTT
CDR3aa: CASSLERSTDTQYF

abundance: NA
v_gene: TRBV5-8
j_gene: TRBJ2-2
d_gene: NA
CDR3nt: TGTGCCAGCAGAAAAAGACAGTTGATGACCGGGGAGCTGTTTTTT
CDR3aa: CASRKRQLMTGELFF

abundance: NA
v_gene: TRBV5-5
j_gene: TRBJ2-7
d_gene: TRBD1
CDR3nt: TGTGCCAGCAGTCGCCGGGACAGTCTTTCCTACGAGCAGTACTTC
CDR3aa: CASSRRDSLSYEQYF

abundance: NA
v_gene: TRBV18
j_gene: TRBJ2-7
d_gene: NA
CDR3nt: TGTGCCAGCTCACCATCGTTAGTTTCCGAGCAGTACTTC
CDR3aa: CASSPSLVSEQYF

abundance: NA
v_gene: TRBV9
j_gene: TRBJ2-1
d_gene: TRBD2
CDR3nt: TGTGCCAGCACCCCCCAGGGGCGGGGGGGATACAATGAGCAGTTCTTC
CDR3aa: CASTPQGRGGYNEQFF

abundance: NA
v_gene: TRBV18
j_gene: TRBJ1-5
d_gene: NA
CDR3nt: TGTGCCAGCTCGCAGACCCGGAATAGCAATCAGCCCCAGCATTTT
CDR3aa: CASSQTRNSNQPQHF

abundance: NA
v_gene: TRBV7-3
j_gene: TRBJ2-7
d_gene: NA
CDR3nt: TGTGCCAGCAGCCCCGGGGGCACGAGCTCCTACGAGCAGTACTTC
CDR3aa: CASSPGGTSSYEQYF

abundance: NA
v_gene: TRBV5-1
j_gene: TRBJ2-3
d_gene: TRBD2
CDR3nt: TGCGCCAGCAGCTTAGGGCTAGCGGTTGCAGATACGCAGTATTTT
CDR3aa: CASSLGLAVADTQYF

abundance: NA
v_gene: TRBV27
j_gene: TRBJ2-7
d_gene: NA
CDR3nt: TGTGCCAGCAAGGACGGCGGGCGATCCGAGCAGTACTTC
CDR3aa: CASKDGGRSEQYF

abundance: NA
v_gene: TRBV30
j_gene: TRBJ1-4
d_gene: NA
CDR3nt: TGTGCCTGGAGTCCAAACGGGGCCTTTAATGAAAAACTGTTTTTT
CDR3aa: CAWSPNGAFNEKLFF

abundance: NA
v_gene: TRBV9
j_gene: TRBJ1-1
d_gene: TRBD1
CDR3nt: TGTGCCAGCAGCCCAGGACAGGTTAACACTGAAGCTTTCTTT
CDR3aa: CASSPGQVNTEAFF

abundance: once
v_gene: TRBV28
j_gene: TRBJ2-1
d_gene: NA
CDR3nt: TGTGCCGCCGCGGCCACAACCCGCTGGGATGAGCAGTTCTTC
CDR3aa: CAAAATTRWDEQFF

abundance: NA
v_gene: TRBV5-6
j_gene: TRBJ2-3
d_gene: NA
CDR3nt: TGTGCCAGCAGCTTGGACCACTGGGGAGGAACGCAGTATTTT
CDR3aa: CASSLDHWGGTQYF

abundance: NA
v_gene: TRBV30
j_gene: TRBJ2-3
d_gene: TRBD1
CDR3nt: TGTGCCTGGATTCAGGGGGCGGCAGATACGCAGTATTTT
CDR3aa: CAWIQGAADTQYF

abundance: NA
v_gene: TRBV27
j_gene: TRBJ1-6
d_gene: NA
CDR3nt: TGTGCCAGCAGCCGCCTTCCCGGGTCTAATTCACCCCTCCACTTT
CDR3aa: CASSRLPGSNSPLHF

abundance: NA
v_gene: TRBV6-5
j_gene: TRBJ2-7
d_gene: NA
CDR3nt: TGTGCCAGCAGTTGGTCGGGGGTCGATTCCTACGAGCAGTACTTC
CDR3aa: CASSWSGVDSYEQYF

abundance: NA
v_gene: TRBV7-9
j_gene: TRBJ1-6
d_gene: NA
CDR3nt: TGTGCCAGCAGCTTCTTTGGAGAGTCACCCCTCCACTTT
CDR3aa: CASSFFGESPLHF

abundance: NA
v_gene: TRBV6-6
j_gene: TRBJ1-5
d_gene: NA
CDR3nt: TGTGCCAGCTCAACCGGTCAGCCCCAGCATTTT
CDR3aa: CASSTGQPQHF

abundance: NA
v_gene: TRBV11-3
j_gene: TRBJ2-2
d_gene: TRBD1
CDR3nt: TGTGCCAGCAGCCCCGGGGGAGGGACAGGGGCGAGAACCGGGGAGCTGTTTTTT
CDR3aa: CASSPGGGTGARTGELFF

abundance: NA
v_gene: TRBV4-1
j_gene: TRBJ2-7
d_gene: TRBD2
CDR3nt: TGCGCCAGCAGCTCGGGACTAGCGGGGATCTCCTACGAGCAGTACTTC
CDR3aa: CASSSGLAGISYEQYF

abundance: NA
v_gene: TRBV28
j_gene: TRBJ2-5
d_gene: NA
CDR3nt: TGTGCCAGCAGTTTATACCGCCAGATGCAAGAGACCCAGTACTTC
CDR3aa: CASSLYRQMQETQYF

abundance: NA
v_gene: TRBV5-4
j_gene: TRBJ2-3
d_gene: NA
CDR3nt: TGTGCCAGCAGCTACCCCGCCGGGGGTCGCACAGATACGCAGTATTTT
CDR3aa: CASSYPAGGRTDTQYF

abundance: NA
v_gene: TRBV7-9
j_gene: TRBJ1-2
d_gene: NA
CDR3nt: TGTGCCAGCAGCCCCCGGGTAGGGTCTGGCTACACCTTC
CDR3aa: CASSPRVGSGYTF

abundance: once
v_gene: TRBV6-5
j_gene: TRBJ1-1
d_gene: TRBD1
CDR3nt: TGTGCCAGCAGGACACAGGGGATGGACACTGAAGCTTTCTTT
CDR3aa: CASRTQGMDTEAFF

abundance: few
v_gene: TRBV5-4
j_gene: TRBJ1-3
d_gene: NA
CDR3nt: TGTGCCAGCAGCCCCGGGGGACAAATTGGAAACACCATATATTTT
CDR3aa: CASSPGGQIGNTIYF

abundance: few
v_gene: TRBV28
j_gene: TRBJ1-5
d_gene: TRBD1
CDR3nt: TGTGCCAGCAGTCCAACGGACAGGGGGCATCAGCCCCAGCATTTT
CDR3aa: CASSPTDRGHQPQHF

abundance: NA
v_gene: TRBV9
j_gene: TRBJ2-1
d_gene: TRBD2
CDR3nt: TGTGCCAGCAGCGCTGGACTAGCGGGAGGGAATGAGCAGTTCTTC
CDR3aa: CASSAGLAGGNEQFF